Presented here are 13 T cell receptor beta chains from one specimen sequenced in a study of T cells in tumors after PD-1 blockade. The data were produced by immunoSEQ multiplex PCR, yet TCRdb's version contains in-frame clones alone and is incomplete. This table has 60,000 to 75,000 clones, 74% appearing once. The material was PBMCs, obtained after anti-PD-1 treatment. All receptors come from a human donor with basal cell carcinoma.

The chain joins TRBV14 to TRBJ1-2; 8 nucleotides align to TRBD1. CDR1 and CDR2 from the germline V gene are SGHDN and FVKESK. V shed 4 bases and J 5 bases; nucleotides not matched to a gene: 9. The CDR3 is made up of 15 amino acids. The CDR3 nucleotides are TGTGCCAGCAGCCGAGACAGACAGGGGCGGTATGGCTACACCTTC. Residues: CASSRDRQGRYGYTF.

J is TRBJ1-2 and V is TRBV10-3, with 7 bases aligning to TRBD1. Trimming removed 0 bases from V and 0 bases from J; junction bases left unmatched: 7. Germline CDR1 is ENHRY and CDR2 is SYGVKD. The CDR3 has 17 amino acids. The CDR3 DNA reads TGTGCCATCAGTGAGTCTGACAGGGCAAAAGCTAACTATGGCTACACCTTC. This gives the protein CAISESDRAKANYGYTF.

CDR3 nucleotides: TGTGCCAGCAGTGAAGCGCTAGCGGGGGCGACCGGGGAGCTGTTTTTT. Protein product: CASSEALAGATGELFF. V and J are TRBV2 and TRBJ2-2, with TRBD2 matching 10 bases. The CDR3 contains 16 residues. Per germline, CDR1 SNHLY and CDR2 FYNNEI. J gave up 5 bases and V 0 bases, and 3 bases lay outside the gene matches.

This clone was found a few times. The CDR3 loop is CASSQWGRMNTEAFF. Here the CDR3 DNA reads TGTGCCAGCAGCCAGTGGGGACGTATGAACACTGAAGCTTTCTTT. The J gene is TRBJ1-1, the V gene TRBV3-1 (or the pseudogene TRBV3-2), with D possibly matching TRBD1 (5 bases). V was shortened by 3 bases and J by 0 bases, with 11 bases between the two germline ends. Germline CDR1 reads LGHDT; CDR2 reads YNNKEL (reference sequence). This CDR3 has 15 amino acids.

The chain is built from TRBV30 and TRBJ1-1; D perhaps matches TRBD1 (6 bases). The CDR3 is 17 amino acids. The germline CDR1 and CDR2 sequences are GTSNPN and SVGIG (reference sequence). Trimming pared 3 bases from V and 7 bases from J, leaving 27 bases between. The CDR3 region is CAWSGRISRGGTFEAFF. In DNA form, the CDR3 reads TGTGCCTGGAGCGGCCGAATCTCACGGGGTGGGACATTTGAAGCTTTCTTT.

The chain joins TRBV5-1 to TRBJ2-3, with D hard to call. V was cut by 1 base and J by 1 base, with 7 bases left in between. Germline lookup yields CDR1 SGHRS and CDR2 YFSETQ. This CDR3 contains 14 residues. DNA for the CDR3: TGCGCCAGCAGCTTGAGTCCGGGCACAGATACGCAGTATTTT. It codes for CASSLSPGTDTQYF.

The rearrangement joins TRBV24-1 to TRBJ2-1; 7 positions match TRBD2. The CDR3 length is 15 residues. CDR1 is KGHDR, CDR2 SFDVKD, per germline. The junction had 8 bases not matched to a gene; V was cut back by 7 bases and J by 3 bases. In DNA, the CDR3 is TGTGCCACCAGAGAACCTAGCGGCCGCTACAATGAGCAGTTCTTC. Amino acids: CATREPSGRYNEQFF.

The sample holds a few counts of this clone. The chain recombines TRBV6-5 with TRBJ1-2; a weak D match, TRBD1 (6 bases). From germline, CDR1 is MNHEY and CDR2 SVGAGI. V was cut by 4 bases and J by 4 bases, with 10 bases left in between. This CDR3 is built from 13 residues. CDR3 DNA: TGTGCCAGCAGTTGGGGGCATACCTATGGCTACACCTTC. It encodes CASSWGHTYGYTF.

The genes are TRBV18 and TRBJ2-5, with 8 bases lining up with TRBD2. Trimming took 6 bases from V and 1 from J; bases not matched to a gene: 10. The CDR3 is 16 residues long. The V gene's germline CDR1 is KGHSH and CDR2 LQKENI. The CDR3 coding sequence is TGTGCCAGCTCGCCCGGGGAGCGGGGGCTCCAAGAGACCCAGTACTTC. Its translation: CASSPGERGLQETQYF.

Only a few counts were recorded for this clone. The V gene is TRBV18, the J gene TRBJ2-2, with a tentative D call TRBD1 (6 bases). This CDR3 is built from 14 residues. Per the germline V gene, CDR1 is KGHSH and CDR2 is LQKENI. Deletions cut 4 bases from V and 4 bases from J, with 10 bases between. CDR3 sequence reads: CASSRGQGTGELFF. In DNA form, the CDR3 reads TGTGCCAGCTCACGGGGGCAGGGCACCGGGGAGCTGTTTTTT.

The chain employs TRBV4-2 and TRBJ2-5; 8 positions agree with TRBD1. The CDR3 has 16 residues. Germline CDR1 reads LGHNA; CDR2 reads YNFKEQ. J lost 5 bases, V lost 4 bases, and 12 bases had no gene match. The CDR3 DNA sequence: TGTGCCAGCAGCCCGAATCAGGGGGCTGGTGAGGAGACCCAGTACTTC. It codes for CASSPNQGAGEETQYF.

V is TRBV30 and J is TRBJ1-1; D is unclear. CDR1 and CDR2 from the germline V gene are GTSNPN and SVGIG (reference sequence). CDR3 length equals 12 residues. V was clipped by 2 bases and J by 4 bases, with 8 bases between them. In nucleotides, the CDR3 is TGTGCCTGGAGTCGGATGAGCACTGAAGCTTTCTTT. This translates into CAWSRMSTEAFF.

The chain couples TRBV18 to TRBJ2-5; D is tentatively TRBD1 or TRBD2 (6 bases each). Germline V lookup: CDR1 KGHSH, CDR2 LQKENI. V was cut by 5 bases and J by 0 bases, with 10 bases left in between. The CDR3 length is 14 residues. The CDR3 region has the DNA TGTGCCAGCTCAGGGGGGCCAAACCAAGAGACCCAGTACTTC. Its protein product is CASSGGPNQETQYF. The entire variable domain, with the rest obtained from reference TRBV18 and TRBJ2-5, is as follows: NAGVMQNPRHLVRRRGQEARLRCSPMKGHSHVYWYRQLPEEGLKFMVYLQKENIIDESGMPKERFSAEFPKEGPSILRIQQVVRGDSAAYFCASSGGPNQETQYFGPGTRLLVL.